This TCR beta chain derives from a study of cytomegalovirus exposure and HLA in healthy donors. PCR used 60 Vbeta primers and 13 Jbeta primers. Profiled with immunoSEQ multiplex PCR; TCRdb holds only in-frame clones, not every one. The sample records over 150,000 clones, 84% being singletons. Germline CDR1 and CDR2: MNHNS and SASEGT. The CDR3 length is 12 residues. Trimming shortened V by 4 bases and J by 4 bases, and 8 bases separated the two germline ends. The TCR comes from a man aged 18 to 30 in good health and CMV-seronegative. The rearrangement joins TRBV6-1 to TRBJ2-7; D is uncertain. The sequenced sample was PBMCs. The CDR3 sequence is CASSGKRYEQYF. CDR3 DNA sequence: TGTGCCAGCAGTGGAAAGAGGTACGAGCAGTACTTC.